What follows is one TCR beta chain and its context. The antigen is unknown. The data were taken from a study of T cells after posttransplantation cyclophosphamide. CDR3 length: 14 amino acids. J gave up 2 bases and V 5 bases, and 6 bases lay outside the gene matches. Germline CDR1 and CDR2: MDHEN and SYDVKM. The assay was immunoSEQ multiplex PCR, and TCRdb's table has in-frame clones only and misses some. The table records fewer than 35,000 clones, about 91% of them present only once. Study results and limitations: Donor CD8+ memory clones often dominated recipient blood repertoires at later times.

Cells defined as naive were viable CD3+CD4+ or CD3+CD8+ and CCR7+CD45RA+CD45RO-CD95-CD27+CD28+. The material sequenced was naive CD4+ T cells sorted from blood. The sequence was collected from a man in his thirties or forties in good health and a related stem cell transplant donor. The chain has TRBV28 and TRBJ2-7; 7 positions agree with TRBD2. The CDR3 nucleotides read TGTGCCAGCAGTCCCGGGGGGAACCCCTACGAGCAGTACTTC. This codes for CASSPGGNPYEQYF.